These T cell receptor beta chains were read from a single sample in a study of cytomegalovirus exposure and HLA in healthy donors. Assay: immunoSEQ multiplex PCR; the TCRdb copy retains only in-frame clones and omits some. The sample holds about 160,000 clones, more than 65% seen once. The sequencing input was PBMCs. The receptors were gathered from a man in his fifties or sixties in good health and CMV-seropositive. Both conserved end residues are part of each CDR3. The D gene is left open where the match is weak. For some rows the clone size is stated as once, few or many, or as a class when expanded; others skip it.

V: TRBV30; size: -; D: -; J: TRBJ2-6; CDR3: CAWSLGNSGANVLTF; DNA: TGTGCCTGGAGTCTGGGCAACTCTGGGGCCAACGTCCTGACTTTC
V: TRBV6-5; size: -; D: TRBD1; J: TRBJ1-2; CDR3: CASSYRDRDSYGYTF; DNA: TGCGCCAGCAGTTACCGGGACAGGGATAGCTATGGCTACACCTTC
V: TRBV19; size: -; D: TRBD1; J: TRBJ1-5; CDR3: CASSIGGGQGGQPQHF; DNA: TGTGCCAGTAGTATAGGGGGGGGACAGGGCGGTCAGCCCCAGCATTTT
V: TRBV15; size: -; D: TRBD1; J: TRBJ2-7; CDR3: CATSIPPQGTGTYEQYF; DNA: TGTGCCACCAGCATTCCCCCACAAGGGACAGGGACCTACGAGCAGTACTTC
V: TRBV12-5; size: few; D: -; J: TRBJ2-1; CDR3: CASGFGSVSGAFYNEQFF; DNA: TGTGCTAGTGGTTTTGGAAGCGTATCGGGTGCATTCTACAATGAGCAGTTCTTC
V: TRBV4-1; size: -; D: TRBD2; J: TRBJ2-1; CDR3: CASSQDLAGGRAEQFF; DNA: TGCGCCAGCAGCCAAGATTTGGCGGGGGGGCGGGCTGAGCAGTTCTTC
V: TRBV27; size: -; D: -; J: TRBJ2-1; CDR3: CASSLSRAREQFF; DNA: TGTGCCAGCAGTTTATCGAGAGCTCGGGAGCAGTTCTTC
V: TRBV18; size: once; D: TRBD1; J: TRBJ1-5; CDR3: CASSQQGGSQPQHF; DNA: TGTGCCAGCTCTCAACAGGGGGGATCTCAGCCCCAGCATTTT
V: TRBV11-2; size: -; D: -; J: TRBJ1-2; CDR3: CASSLGQTNYGYTF; DNA: TGTGCCAGCAGCTTAGGTCAGACTAACTATGGCTACACCTTC
V: TRBV19; size: -; D: TRBD2; J: TRBJ2-1; CDR3: CASSAAPGLARGQTYNEQFF; DNA: TGTGCCAGTAGTGCTGCCCCGGGACTAGCCCGTGGTCAAACTTACAATGAGCAGTTCTTC
V: TRBV11-2; size: -; D: TRBD1; J: TRBJ1-4; CDR3: CASSTDRGPGEKLFF; DNA: TGTGCCAGCAGCACAGACAGGGGGCCAGGGGAAAAACTGTTTTTT
V: TRBV9; size: once; D: -; J: TRBJ1-2; CDR3: CASSVGSQNYGYTF; DNA: TGTGCCAGCAGCGTGGGGAGCCAGAACTATGGTTACACCTTC
V: TRBV5-1; size: -; D: -; J: TRBJ1-1; CDR3: CASSLVTGTANTEAFF; DNA: TGCGCCAGCAGCTTGGTTACCGGGACTGCAAACACTGAAGCTTTCTTT
V: TRBV5-6; size: -; D: -; J: TRBJ1-1; CDR3: CASSRLYTEAFF; DNA: TGTGCCAGCAGCCGCCTATACACTGAAGCTTTCTTT
V: TRBV6-5; size: few; D: -; J: TRBJ2-5; CDR3: CASSYPPLDRVQLYF; DNA: TGTGCCAGCAGTTACCCGCCCCTTGACAGAGTCCAATTGTACTTC
V: TRBV27; size: -; D: TRBD1; J: TRBJ1-6; CDR3: CASSHNPGQGNSPLHF; DNA: TGTGCCAGCAGTCATAACCCGGGACAGGGAAATTCACCCCTCCACTTT
V: TRBV6-1; size: -; D: -; J: TRBJ1-2; CDR3: CASSEEGRMDGYTF; DNA: TGTGCCAGCAGTGAAGAAGGGAGAATGGATGGCTACACCTTC
V: TRBV5-1; size: -; D: -; J: TRBJ2-1; CDR3: CASSLGPGGHNEQFF; DNA: TGCGCCAGCAGCTTGGGGCCTGGGGGCCACAATGAGCAGTTCTTC
V: TRBV11-2; size: -; D: TRBD2; J: TRBJ2-3; CDR3: CASSPLAGETHTQYF; DNA: TGTGCCAGCAGCCCTCTAGCGGGAGAAACCCATACGCAGTATTTT
V: TRBV29-1; size: -; D: -; J: TRBJ1-1; CDR3: CSTPGVTEAFF; DNA: TGCAGCACCCCAGGGGTCACTGAAGCTTTCTTT
V: TRBV5-5; size: -; D: -; J: TRBJ1-5; CDR3: CASSLNSYSNQPQHF; DNA: TGTGCCAGCAGCTTGAACAGTTATAGCAATCAGCCCCAGCATTTT
V: TRBV5-1; size: -; D: TRBD2; J: TRBJ2-5; CDR3: CASSNGLAGGMGETQYF; DNA: TGCGCCAGCAGCAACGGACTAGCGGGAGGTATGGGAGAGACCCAGTACTTC
V: TRBV27; size: -; D: TRBD2; J: TRBJ2-1; CDR3: CASSFGLAGGMNEQFF; DNA: TGTGCCAGCAGTTTCGGGCTAGCGGGAGGGATGAATGAGCAGTTCTTC
V: TRBV5-4; size: -; D: TRBD1; J: TRBJ1-6; CDR3: CASSPDRGSNSPLHF; DNA: TGTGCCAGCAGCCCCGACAGGGGGTCAAACTCACCCCTCCACTTT
V: TRBV5-4; size: -; D: TRBD1; J: TRBJ2-3; CDR3: CASSEGQGTPTDTQYF; DNA: TGTGCCAGCAGCGAAGGACAGGGGACCCCCACAGATACGCAGTATTTT
V: TRBV9; size: few; D: -; J: TRBJ2-3; CDR3: CASGRRGTDTQYF; DNA: TGTGCCAGCGGGAGAAGGGGGACAGATACGCAGTATTTT
V: TRBV6-1; size: -; D: TRBD1; J: TRBJ1-5; CDR3: CAGGKDRGTNQPQHF; DNA: TGTGCCGGCGGTAAGGACAGGGGTACCAATCAGCCCCAGCATTTT
V: TRBV5-6; size: -; D: -; J: TRBJ1-2; CDR3: CASSSPGRPEEGYTF; DNA: TGTGCCAGCAGCTCTCCCGGCCGTCCCGAGGAGGGCTACACCTTC
V: TRBV5-6; size: -; D: TRBD1; J: TRBJ1-5; CDR3: CASSLGGQGRQPQHF; DNA: TGTGCCAGCAGCTTGGGAGGACAGGGACGCCAGCCCCAGCATTTT
V: TRBV19; size: -; D: -; J: TRBJ1-1; CDR3: CASSPGPGVGTEAFF; DNA: TGTGCCAGTAGTCCGGGACCGGGAGTAGGCACTGAAGCTTTCTTT
V: TRBV9; size: -; D: -; J: TRBJ2-5; CDR3: CASSVAGLETQYF; DNA: TGTGCCAGCAGCGTAGCGGGGTTGGAGACCCAGTACTTC
V: TRBV7-3; size: -; D: -; J: TRBJ2-3; CDR3: CASSPGQGTTDTQYF; DNA: TGTGCCAGCAGCCCCGGCCAGGGAACTACAGATACGCAGTATTTT
V: TRBV2; size: once; D: -; J: TRBJ2-7; CDR3: CASSDYLYEQYF; DNA: TGTGCCAGCAGTGATTACCTATACGAGCAGTACTTC
V: TRBV5-6; size: -; D: TRBD2; J: TRBJ2-1; CDR3: CASSLLRFHGLAGVGEQFF; DNA: TGTGCCAGCAGCTTGTTAAGGTTCCATGGACTAGCGGGAGTAGGTGAGCAGTTCTTC
V: TRBV19; size: -; D: -; J: TRBJ1-1; CDR3: CASSPGLYTEAFF; DNA: TGTGCCAGTAGTCCAGGGTTGTACACTGAAGCTTTCTTT
V: TRBV7-9; size: -; D: -; J: TRBJ1-1; CDR3: CASSLGALGTEAFF; DNA: TGTGCCAGCAGCTTAGGGGCGCTGGGCACTGAAGCTTTCTTT
V: TRBV5-6; size: -; D: TRBD2; J: TRBJ2-7; CDR3: CASSLEGLAGISYEQYF; DNA: TGTGCCAGCAGCTTGGAGGGACTAGCGGGGATCTCCTACGAGCAGTACTTC
V: TRBV6-5; size: -; D: -; J: TRBJ1-6; CDR3: CASSREIEISPLHF; DNA: TGTGCCAGCAGTCGGGAAATTGAGATTTCACCCCTCCACTTT
V: TRBV27; size: -; D: TRBD1; J: TRBJ2-7; CDR3: CASRDRVLGYEQYF; DNA: TGTGCCAGCAGGGACAGGGTCTTAGGGTACGAGCAGTACTTC
V: TRBV9; size: -; D: -; J: TRBJ2-2; CDR3: CASTSRQGELFF; DNA: TGTGCCAGCACTAGTCGTCAGGGGGAGCTGTTTTTT
V: TRBV19; size: -; D: TRBD1; J: TRBJ1-3; CDR3: CASSPPTGGTSGNTIYF; DNA: TGTGCCAGTAGTCCTCCGACAGGGGGCACCTCTGGAAACACCATATATTTT
V: TRBV29-1; size: -; D: -; J: TRBJ2-5; CDR3: CSVATAGGETQYF; DNA: TGCAGCGTGGCGACGGCGGGCGGAGAGACCCAGTACTTC
V: TRBV5-1; size: -; D: TRBD1; J: TRBJ1-4; CDR3: CASSWTIGGTGGQSNEKLFF; DNA: TGCGCCAGCAGCTGGACTATTGGGGGGACAGGCGGGCAGAGTAATGAAAAACTGTTTTTT
V: TRBV21-1; size: -; D: -; J: TRBJ1-6; CDR3: CASSKVDWRDRGYNSPLHF; DNA: TGTGCCAGCAGCAAAGTGGACTGGAGGGACCGGGGCTATAATTCACCCCTCCACTTT
V: TRBV27; size: -; D: -; J: TRBJ2-3; CDR3: CATTPGGYTDTQYF; DNA: TGTGCCACCACCCCCGGGGGATACACAGATACGCAGTATTTT
V: TRBV2; size: -; D: -; J: TRBJ2-1; CDR3: CASSEGLYEQFF; DNA: TGTGCCAGCAGTGAAGGACTCTATGAGCAGTTCTTC